The present TCR beta chain was sequenced within a study of blood T cell repertoires in COVID-19. Background on the study: Acute and convalescent COVID-19 samples came from the United States, Italy and Spain. Sample material is recorded as cDNA or gDNA derived from T cells, B-cell-depleted T cells, or PBMCs.

CDR3 length equals 19 residues. CDR1 is SGHNT and CDR2 is YYREEE in the germline V gene (reference sequence). Trimming removed 4 bases from V and 0 bases from J; junction bases left unmatched: 11. Repertoires were generated with immunoSEQ multiplex PCR, while TCRdb's copy carries only in-frame clones and drops some. The sample yields around 70,000 clones, roughly 84% seen once. The chain carries TRBV5-4 and TRBJ2-1, with TRBD2 identical over 12 bases. This TCR derives from a man aged 45-65 years with acute or convalescent COVID-19. The sequenced sample was peripheral blood. This CDR3 is CASSTPGLAGSSSYNEQFF. Written as DNA, the CDR3 is TGTGCCAGCAGCACGCCAGGACTAGCGGGGTCAAGCTCCTACAATGAGCAGTTCTTC.